What follows describes a single T cell receptor (beta chain). Assay used: immunoSEQ multiplex PCR; TCRdb lists only in-frame clones, some missing. Found here are approximately 210,000 clones, 88% of them singletons; the top ten hold around 3%. This entry comes from a study of cytomegalovirus exposure and HLA in healthy donors. CDR1 MNHEY and CDR2 SMNVEV come from the germline V gene (reference sequence). V dropped 5 bases and J dropped 2; count of bases not matched to a gene: 9. The CDR3 has 15 residues. The TCR sequence derives from a woman younger than 35 in good health and CMV-seronegative. The chain joins TRBV27 to TRBJ2-7, with 7 bases identical to TRBD2. The sequencing input was PBMCs. CDR3 residues: CASSDSTSRAYEQYF. DNA of the CDR3: TGTGCCAGCAGTGACTCGACTAGCCGCGCCTACGAGCAGTACTTC.